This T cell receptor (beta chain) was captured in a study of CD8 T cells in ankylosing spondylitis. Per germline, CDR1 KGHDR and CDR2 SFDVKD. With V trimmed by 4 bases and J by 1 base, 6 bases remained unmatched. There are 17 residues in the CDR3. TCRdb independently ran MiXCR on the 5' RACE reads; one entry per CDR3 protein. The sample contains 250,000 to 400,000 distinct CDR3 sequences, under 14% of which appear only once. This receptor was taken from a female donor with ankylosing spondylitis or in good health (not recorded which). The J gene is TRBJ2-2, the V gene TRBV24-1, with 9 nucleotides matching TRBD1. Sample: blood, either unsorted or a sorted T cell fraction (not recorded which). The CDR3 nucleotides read TGTGCCACCAGTGACCACAGGGGGCGACTGAACACCGGGGAGCTGTTTTTT. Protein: CATSDHRGRLNTGELFF.